The next 12 T cell receptor beta chains were all read from a single sample in a study of PD-1 blockade in mismatch repair-deficient tumors. Here immunoSEQ multiplex PCR was the method, and the copy in TCRdb shows in-frame clones only, minus some. The sample includes under 75,000 clones, around 88% of them seen just once. The sequencing here drew on peripheral blood, taken 52 weeks after starting pembrolizumab. The origin of the receptors is an adult with mismatch repair-deficient cancer.

The V call is TRBV11-2, the J call TRBJ2-7; D is perhaps TRBD1 or TRBD2 (5 bases each). CDR3 length equals 15 residues. From germline, CDR1 is SGHAT and CDR2 FQNNGV. Trimming stripped 5 bases from V and 2 bases from J, with 16 bases between. CDR3: CASSPMRGNPYEQYF. In DNA, the CDR3 is TGTGCCAGCAGCCCCATGAGGGGCAACCCCTACGAGCAGTACTTC.

CDR3 coding DNA: TGTGCCAGCTCACCACCGGGACAGGGCCTCCGCACAGATACGCAGTATTTT. Protein: CASSPPGQGLRTDTQYF. V and J are TRBV18 and TRBJ2-3; 9 nucleotides match TRBD1. Germline lookup yields CDR1 KGHSH and CDR2 LQKENI. Trimming took 0 bases from V and 1 from J; bases not matched to a gene: 5. This CDR3 is 17 amino acids long.

V usage is TRBV29-1 and J usage is TRBJ2-2; D is unclear. Looked up from germline, CDR1 is SQVTM and CDR2 is ANQGSEA. V was cut by 4 bases and J by 4 bases, with 7 bases left in between. The CDR3 has 12 residues. CDR3 in amino acids: CSVVEATGELFF. The DNA of the CDR3 is TGCAGCGTTGTAGAGGCCACCGGGGAGCTGTTTTTT.

The chain recombines TRBV27 with TRBJ1-2; D uncertain. The germline V gene encodes CDR1 MNHEY and CDR2 SMNVEV (reference sequence). The germline V and J ends were trimmed by 6 bases and 4 bases, with 15 bases remaining between them. This CDR3 comprises 14 residues. CDR3: CASRLEGGPYGYTF. The CDR3 nucleotides are TGTGCCAGCAGATTGGAGGGCGGTCCCTATGGCTACACCTTC.

V gene TRBV4-1 combines with J gene TRBJ2-3, with D perhaps given as TRBD1 or TRBD2 (6 bases each). The germline V and J ends were trimmed by 5 bases and 0 bases, with 12 bases remaining between them. The germline gives CDR1 MGHRA, CDR2 YSYEKL. This CDR3 region has 15 residues. The CDR3 sequence is CASSEEGGSTDTQYF. The CDR3 DNA sequence: TGCGCCAGCAGCGAGGAGGGGGGAAGCACAGATACGCAGTATTTT.

The chain couples TRBV6-6 to TRBJ1-2; TRBD1 agrees at 9 bases. The V segment lost 6 bases and the J segment 6 bases; nucleotides outside the gene matches: 2. The CDR3 contains 12 residues. Germline V CDR1 and CDR2: MNHNY, SVGAGI (reference sequence). CDR3 sequence (DNA): TGTGCCAGCAGGGGGACAGGGAATGGCTACACCTTC. This sequence encodes CASRGTGNGYTF.

This clone appeared once. The rearrangement links TRBV30 to TRBJ1-4; D is possibly TRBD1 (5 bases). Trimming cost V 5 bases and J 7 bases, with 17 bases left between them. Germline CDR1 is GTSNPN and CDR2 is SVGIG (reference sequence). The CDR3 consists of 14 residues. The CDR3 protein is CAWGGLGGGEKLFF. CDR3 in DNA: TGTGCCTGGGGAGGACTCGGGGGTGGTGAAAAACTGTTTTTT.

This clone was seen a handful of times. V gene TRBV5-4 combines with J gene TRBJ2-7; TRBD1 or TRBD2 may be the D gene (5 bases each). The CDR3 sequence is 13 residues long. Trimming took off 0 bases at V and 5 bases at J, with 9 bases between the two ends. The germline V gene has CDR1 SGHNT and CDR2 YYREEE (reference sequence). The CDR3 region is CASSLAGLDEQYF. In nucleotides, the CDR3 is TGTGCCAGCAGCTTGGCGGGGCTCGACGAGCAGTACTTC.

The chain joins TRBV29-1 to TRBJ2-7; 8 bases match TRBD2. Germline loops: CDR1 SQVTM, CDR2 ANQGSEA. Unmatched junction bases numbered 10, after V lost 6 bases and J lost 3 bases. The CDR3 contains 14 residues. The CDR3 here is CSVTASGSLYEQYF. DNA of the CDR3: TGCAGCGTCACGGCAAGCGGGAGTCTCTACGAGCAGTACTTC.

This chain connects TRBV30 to TRBJ2-7; D is undetermined. The CDR3 has 11 amino acids. Germline loops: CDR1 GTSNPN, CDR2 SVGIG (reference sequence). V was pared by 2 bases and J by 11 bases, with 13 bases between. CDR3 in amino acids: CAWSNSPFKYF. The CDR3 DNA is TGTGCCTGGAGTAATTCTCCTTTCAAGTACTTC. Full variable domain (outside the CDR3, taken from reference TRBV30 and TRBJ2-7): SQTIHQWPATLVQPVGSPLSLECTVEGTSNPNLYWYRQAAGRGLQLLFYSVGIGQISSEVPQNLSASRPQDRQFILSSKKLLLSDSGFYLCAWSNSPFKYFGPGTRLTVT.

To note about this clone: Other DNA sequences within the sample encode an identical CDR3. The chain links TRBV6-5 to TRBJ1-1; D is possibly TRBD1 (5 bases). V lost 0 bases to trimming and J lost 0 bases, with 8 bases between them. Per the germline V gene, CDR1 is MNHEY and CDR2 is SVGAGI. The CDR3 has 15 residues. In DNA form, the CDR3 reads TGTGCCAGCAGTTACTCTAGGGGCATGAACACTGAAGCTTTCTTT. Its protein is CASSYSRGMNTEAFF.

The chain is built from TRBV6-5 and TRBJ2-2; 7 nucleotides match TRBD2. The V segment lost 5 bases and the J segment 2 bases; nucleotides outside the gene matches: 2. Germline V gene lookup returns CDR1 MNHEY and CDR2 SVGAGI. The CDR3 has 14 residues. The CDR3 nucleotides read TGTGCCAGCAGTCGGGACTACAACACCGGGGAGCTGTTTTTT. It is translated as CASSRDYNTGELFF.